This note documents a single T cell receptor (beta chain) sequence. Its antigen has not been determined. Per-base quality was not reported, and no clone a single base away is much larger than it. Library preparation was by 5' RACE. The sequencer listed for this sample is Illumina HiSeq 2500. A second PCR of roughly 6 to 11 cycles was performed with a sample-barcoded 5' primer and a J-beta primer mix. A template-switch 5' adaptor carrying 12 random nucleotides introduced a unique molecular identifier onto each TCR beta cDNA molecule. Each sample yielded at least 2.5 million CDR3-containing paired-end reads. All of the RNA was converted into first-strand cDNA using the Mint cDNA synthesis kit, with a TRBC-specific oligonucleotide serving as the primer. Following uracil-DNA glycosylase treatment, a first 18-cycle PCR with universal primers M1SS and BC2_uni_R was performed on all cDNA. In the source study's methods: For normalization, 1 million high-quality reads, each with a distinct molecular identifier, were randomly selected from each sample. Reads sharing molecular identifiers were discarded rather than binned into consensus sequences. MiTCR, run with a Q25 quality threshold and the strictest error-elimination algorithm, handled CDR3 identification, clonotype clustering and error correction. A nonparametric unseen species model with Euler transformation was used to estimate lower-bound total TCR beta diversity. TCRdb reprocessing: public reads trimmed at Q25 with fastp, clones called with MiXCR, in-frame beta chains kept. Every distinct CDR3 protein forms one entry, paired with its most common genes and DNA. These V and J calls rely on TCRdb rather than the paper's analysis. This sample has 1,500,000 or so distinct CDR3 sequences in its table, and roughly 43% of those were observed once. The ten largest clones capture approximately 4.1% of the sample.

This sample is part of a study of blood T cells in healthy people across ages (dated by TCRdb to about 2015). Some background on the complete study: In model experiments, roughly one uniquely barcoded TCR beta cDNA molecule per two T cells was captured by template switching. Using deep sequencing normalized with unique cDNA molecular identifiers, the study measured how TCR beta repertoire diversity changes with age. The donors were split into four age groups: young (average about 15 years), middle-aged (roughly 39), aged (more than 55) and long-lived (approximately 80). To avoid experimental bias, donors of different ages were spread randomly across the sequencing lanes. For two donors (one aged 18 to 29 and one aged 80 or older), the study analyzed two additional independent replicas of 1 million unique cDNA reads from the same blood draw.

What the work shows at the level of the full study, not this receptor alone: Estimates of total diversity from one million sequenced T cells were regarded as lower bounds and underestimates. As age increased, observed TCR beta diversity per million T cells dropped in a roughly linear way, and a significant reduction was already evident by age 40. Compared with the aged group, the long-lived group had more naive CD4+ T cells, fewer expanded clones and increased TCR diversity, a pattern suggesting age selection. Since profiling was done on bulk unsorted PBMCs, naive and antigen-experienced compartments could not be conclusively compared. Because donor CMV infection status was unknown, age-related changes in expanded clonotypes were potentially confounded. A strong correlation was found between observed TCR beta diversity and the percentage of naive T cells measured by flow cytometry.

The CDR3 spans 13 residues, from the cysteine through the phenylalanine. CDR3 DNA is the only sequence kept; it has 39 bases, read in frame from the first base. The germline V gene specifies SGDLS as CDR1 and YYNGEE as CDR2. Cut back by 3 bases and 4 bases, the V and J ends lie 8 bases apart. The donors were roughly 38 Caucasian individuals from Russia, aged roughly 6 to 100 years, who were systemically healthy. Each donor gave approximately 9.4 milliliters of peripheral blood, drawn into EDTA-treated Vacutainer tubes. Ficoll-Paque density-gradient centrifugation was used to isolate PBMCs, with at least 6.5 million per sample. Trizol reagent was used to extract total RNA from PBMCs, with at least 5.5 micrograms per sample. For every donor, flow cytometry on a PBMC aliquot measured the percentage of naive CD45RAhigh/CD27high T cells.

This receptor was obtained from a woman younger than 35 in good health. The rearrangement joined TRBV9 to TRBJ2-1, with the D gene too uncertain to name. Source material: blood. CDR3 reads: CASSAEGYNEQFF. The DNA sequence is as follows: TGTGCCAGCAGCGCTGAAGGGTACAATGAGCAGTTCTTC.